This TCR beta chain was identified in a study of T-cell reconstitution after alpha-beta-depleted transplantation in children. Construction of the TCRbeta library involved unique molecular identifiers. TCRdb ran MiXCR on the PCR reads and lists one entry per CDR3 protein. Of fewer than 400,000 distinct CDR3 sequences listed, around 20% are singletons. Germline V gene data show CDR1 as SQVTM and CDR2 as ANQGSEA. The CDR3 contains 12 residues. Trimming removed 7 bases at V and 0 bases at J, with 10 bases between. This clonotype was counted ten times or more. The TCR sequence derives from a human donor who donated a stem cell graft to a child with acute myeloid leukemia. The material was PBMCs from the stem cell graft donor, obtained from the stem cell graft. The chain employs TRBV29-1 and TRBJ2-7; the D is unclear. In nucleotides, the CDR3 is TGCAGCGCCCGGACGGACTCCTACGAGCAGTACTTC. Protein: CSARTDSYEQYF.